A selection of T cell receptor beta chains follows, all from one sample in a study of CD8+CD57+ T cells in acquired aplastic anemia. TCRdb passed the reads through MiXCR, listing each CDR3 protein once. The sample records 250,000 to 350,000 distinct CDR3 sequences, approximately 57% being singletons. The specimen sequenced was sorted CD4+, CD8+, or CD8+CD57+ T cells (not recorded which) from PBMCs. The source of these receptors is a human donor with aplastic anemia. The CDR3 runs from the conserved cysteine through the conserved F or W. D genes are given only for firm matches. Where a row states a size, it is once, few, many or the class of an expanded clone; other rows omit it.

j_call: TRBJ1-5
clone_size: .
v_call: TRBV10-3
d_call: .
cdr3_aa: CASSYSTGESNQPQHF
cdr3_nt: TGTGCCAGCAGTTACTCGACCGGGGAGAGCAATCAGCCCCAGCATTTT

j_call: TRBJ2-5
clone_size: once
v_call: TRBV20-1
d_call: TRBD1
cdr3_aa: CSANTGTGDGETQYF
cdr3_nt: TGCAGTGCTAACACCGGGACAGGGGATGGGGAGACCCAGTACTTC

j_call: TRBJ2-2
clone_size: .
v_call: TRBV12-3/TRBV12-4
d_call: TRBD1
cdr3_aa: CASSRQGPGELFF
cdr3_nt: TGTGCCAGCAGTCGACAGGGGCCCGGGGAGCTGTTTTTT

j_call: TRBJ1-2
clone_size: few
v_call: TRBV7-9
d_call: .
cdr3_aa: CASSLTKFYGYTF
cdr3_nt: TGTGCCAGCAGCTTGACTAAATTCTATGGCTACACCTTC

j_call: TRBJ2-1
clone_size: .
v_call: TRBV20-1
d_call: .
cdr3_aa: CSAGWWRAAGEQFF
cdr3_nt: TGCAGTGCTGGATGGTGGCGAGCGGCGGGTGAGCAGTTCTTC

j_call: TRBJ1-1
clone_size: .
v_call: TRBV12-3/TRBV12-4
d_call: .
cdr3_aa: CASTRTGYYTEAFF
cdr3_nt: TGTGCCAGCACCCGAACAGGGTACTACACTGAAGCTTTCTTT

j_call: TRBJ2-3
clone_size: many
v_call: TRBV5-1
d_call: .
cdr3_aa: CASSLAYASDTQYF
cdr3_nt: TGCGCCAGCAGCTTGGCCTACGCCTCAGATACGCAGTATTTT

j_call: TRBJ2-7
clone_size: .
v_call: TRBV2
d_call: .
cdr3_aa: CASSEASPGYEQYF
cdr3_nt: TGTGCCAGCAGTGAAGCATCCCCCGGATACGAGCAGTACTTC

j_call: TRBJ2-2
clone_size: many
v_call: TRBV6-2/TRBV6-3
d_call: TRBD1
cdr3_aa: CASRITGVNGELFF
cdr3_nt: TGTGCCAGCAGAATTACAGGGGTTAACGGGGAGCTGTTTTTT

j_call: TRBJ2-7
clone_size: many
v_call: TRBV29-1
d_call: .
cdr3_aa: CSVGRDTVQQYF
cdr3_nt: TGCAGCGTTGGGCGGGACACCGTTCAGCAGTACTTC

j_call: TRBJ2-1
clone_size: many
v_call: TRBV7-9
d_call: TRBD2
cdr3_aa: CASSPAGTSAKSSYNEQFF
cdr3_nt: TGTGCCAGCAGCCCGGCAGGGACTAGCGCAAAAAGCTCCTACAATGAGCAGTTCTTC

j_call: TRBJ1-1
clone_size: once
v_call: TRBV19
d_call: TRBD1
cdr3_aa: CASSRGQGKNTEAFF
cdr3_nt: TGTGCCAGTAGTCGAGGACAGGGGAAGAACACTGAAGCTTTCTTT

j_call: TRBJ2-5
clone_size: few
v_call: TRBV7-9
d_call: .
cdr3_aa: CASSLGEETQYF
cdr3_nt: TGTGCCAGCAGCTTGGGCGAGGAGACCCAGTACTTC

j_call: TRBJ2-5
clone_size: .
v_call: TRBV7-8
d_call: .
cdr3_aa: CASSLDTGTQETQYF
cdr3_nt: TGTGCCAGCAGCCTAGACACAGGGACCCAAGAGACCCAGTACTTC

j_call: TRBJ2-2
clone_size: .
v_call: TRBV24-1
d_call: .
cdr3_aa: CATSDFGDTGRTGELFF
cdr3_nt: TGTGCCACCAGTGATTTTGGAGACACTGGGCGCACCGGGGAGCTGTTTTTT

j_call: TRBJ1-4
clone_size: .
v_call: TRBV10-2
d_call: .
cdr3_aa: CASSQREVNEKLFF
cdr3_nt: TGCGCCAGCAGCCAGAGGGAGGTGAATGAAAAACTGTTTTTT

j_call: TRBJ1-1
clone_size: .
v_call: TRBV29-1
d_call: .
cdr3_aa: CSVVPGWNTEAFF
cdr3_nt: TGCAGCGTTGTACCAGGGTGGAACACTGAAGCTTTCTTT

j_call: TRBJ1-2
clone_size: many
v_call: TRBV6-1
d_call: .
cdr3_aa: CASSSGPGGAYGYTF
cdr3_nt: TGTGCCAGCAGTTCGGGGCCGGGAGGGGCCTATGGCTACACCTTC

j_call: TRBJ2-2
clone_size: .
v_call: TRBV12-3/TRBV12-4
d_call: TRBD2
cdr3_aa: CASRTSGRAVNTGELFF
cdr3_nt: TGTGCCAGCAGGACTAGCGGGAGGGCCGTGAACACCGGGGAGCTGTTTTTT

j_call: TRBJ1-5
clone_size: .
v_call: TRBV15
d_call: TRBD1
cdr3_aa: CATRPGQGASNQPQHF
cdr3_nt: TGTGCCACCAGACCGGGACAGGGGGCAAGCAATCAGCCCCAGCATTTT

j_call: TRBJ2-1
clone_size: many
v_call: TRBV10-1
d_call: TRBD1
cdr3_aa: CASSPGQGVNEQFF
cdr3_nt: TGCGCCAGCAGCCCGGGACAGGGGGTAAATGAGCAGTTCTTC

j_call: TRBJ2-7
clone_size: many
v_call: TRBV10-3
d_call: .
cdr3_aa: CAISARDGYEQYF
cdr3_nt: TGTGCCATCAGTGCGAGGGACGGCTACGAGCAGTACTTC

j_call: TRBJ2-7
clone_size: once
v_call: TRBV19
d_call: .
cdr3_aa: CASSSAGAEGEQYF
cdr3_nt: TGTGCCAGTAGTAGTGCAGGGGCCGAGGGCGAGCAGTACTTC

j_call: TRBJ1-6
clone_size: many
v_call: TRBV30
d_call: .
cdr3_aa: CAWSFAGSNSPLHF
cdr3_nt: TGTGCCTGGAGTTTTGCAGGCTCCAATTCACCCCTCCACTTT

j_call: TRBJ2-5
clone_size: .
v_call: TRBV20-1
d_call: .
cdr3_aa: CSARRTVGLSETQYF
cdr3_nt: TGCAGTGCTAGAAGGACAGTGGGGCTATCAGAGACCCAGTACTTC

j_call: TRBJ2-2
clone_size: many
v_call: TRBV2
d_call: .
cdr3_aa: CASRRNPTNTGELFF
cdr3_nt: TGTGCCAGCAGAAGGAATCCTACGAACACCGGGGAGCTGTTTTTT

j_call: TRBJ1-4
clone_size: few
v_call: TRBV7-8
d_call: .
cdr3_aa: CASGASNEKLFF
cdr3_nt: TGTGCCAGCGGGGCTTCTAATGAAAAACTGTTTTTT

j_call: TRBJ2-7
clone_size: .
v_call: TRBV7-9
d_call: .
cdr3_aa: CASSQDGATGRDEQYF
cdr3_nt: TGTGCCAGCAGCCAAGATGGGGCTACCGGACGGGACGAGCAGTACTTC

j_call: TRBJ1-5
clone_size: .
v_call: TRBV7-6
d_call: .
cdr3_aa: CASSLEGEYSNQPQHF
cdr3_nt: TGTGCCAGCAGCTTGGAAGGGGAATATAGCAATCAGCCCCAGCATTTT

j_call: TRBJ2-1
clone_size: .
v_call: TRBV6-6
d_call: .
cdr3_aa: CASSLGLLAENEQFF
cdr3_nt: TGTGCCAGCAGTTTGGGACTGCTGGCGGAAAATGAGCAGTTCTTC

j_call: TRBJ2-1
clone_size: many
v_call: TRBV4-1
d_call: TRBD2
cdr3_aa: CASSQEGLTGGKNEQFF
cdr3_nt: TGCGCCAGCAGCCAAGAGGGGCTTACGGGAGGGAAGAATGAGCAGTTCTTC

j_call: TRBJ2-7
clone_size: .
v_call: TRBV7-2
d_call: TRBD1
cdr3_aa: CASSSSRGRGVYEQYF
cdr3_nt: TGTGCCAGCAGCTCATCCAGGGGGCGCGGCGTCTACGAGCAGTACTTC

j_call: TRBJ2-3
clone_size: many
v_call: TRBV5-8
d_call: .
cdr3_aa: CASSTGTFPSTDTQYF
cdr3_nt: TGTGCCAGCAGCACCGGGACGTTCCCTAGCACAGATACGCAGTATTTT

j_call: TRBJ2-1
clone_size: few
v_call: TRBV5-1
d_call: .
cdr3_aa: CASSVSLGEQFF
cdr3_nt: TGTGCCAGCAGCGTTTCACTCGGGGAGCAGTTCTTC

j_call: TRBJ2-5
clone_size: .
v_call: TRBV20-1
d_call: TRBD2
cdr3_aa: CSAGTSGRETQYF
cdr3_nt: TGCAGTGCAGGGACTAGCGGGAGGGAGACCCAGTACTTC

j_call: TRBJ2-7
clone_size: .
v_call: TRBV7-9
d_call: TRBD1
cdr3_aa: CASSLDPTGAYEQYF
cdr3_nt: TGTGCCAGCAGCTTAGACCCAACAGGGGCCTACGAGCAGTACTTC

j_call: TRBJ2-5
clone_size: .
v_call: TRBV7-6
d_call: .
cdr3_aa: CASTEGLQETQYF
cdr3_nt: TGTGCCAGCACCGAGGGACTCCAAGAGACCCAGTACTTC

j_call: TRBJ2-4
clone_size: once
v_call: TRBV2
d_call: .
cdr3_aa: CASSPTVGVWNIQYF
cdr3_nt: TGTGCCAGCAGTCCCACGGTGGGAGTTTGGAACATTCAGTACTTC

j_call: TRBJ2-2
clone_size: few
v_call: TRBV7-6
d_call: TRBD1
cdr3_aa: CASSSGQGSHGELFF
cdr3_nt: TGTGCCAGTAGCTCGGGACAGGGATCGCACGGGGAGCTGTTTTTT

j_call: TRBJ2-5
clone_size: few
v_call: TRBV7-9
d_call: .
cdr3_aa: CASSLRGARETQYF
cdr3_nt: TGTGCCAGCAGCTTGAGGGGGGCCCGGGAGACCCAGTACTTC

j_call: TRBJ2-7
clone_size: .
v_call: TRBV3-1
d_call: TRBD1
cdr3_aa: CASSLSGGGYEQYF
cdr3_nt: TGTGCCAGCAGCTTATCAGGGGGCGGCTACGAGCAGTACTTC

j_call: TRBJ2-1
clone_size: .
v_call: TRBV15
d_call: .
cdr3_aa: CATSTDPGTSGHEQFF
cdr3_nt: TGTGCCACCAGCACGGACCCAGGGACATCCGGTCATGAGCAGTTCTTC

j_call: TRBJ2-7
clone_size: once
v_call: TRBV29-1
d_call: .
cdr3_aa: CSVEDFPGYNEQYF
cdr3_nt: TGCAGCGTTGAAGACTTTCCGGGGTACAATGAGCAGTACTTC

j_call: TRBJ1-6
clone_size: .
v_call: TRBV25-1
d_call: TRBD1
cdr3_aa: CASRPRDRGLKNENSPLHF
cdr3_nt: TGTGCCAGCAGACCCCGGGACAGGGGACTAAAGAATGAGAATTCACCCCTCCACTTT

j_call: TRBJ2-7
clone_size: many
v_call: TRBV3-1
d_call: .
cdr3_aa: CASSQVSGVGEQYF
cdr3_nt: TGTGCCAGCAGCCAAGTGTCGGGCGTGGGGGAGCAGTACTTC

j_call: TRBJ2-5
clone_size: .
v_call: TRBV20-1
d_call: .
cdr3_aa: CSAPGTFQETQYF
cdr3_nt: TGCAGTGCACCCGGGACATTTCAAGAGACCCAGTACTTC

j_call: TRBJ1-3
clone_size: .
v_call: TRBV24-1
d_call: .
cdr3_aa: CATSDPGDGNTIYF
cdr3_nt: TGTGCCACCAGTGATCCAGGGGATGGAAACACCATATATTTT

j_call: TRBJ1-1
clone_size: .
v_call: TRBV19
d_call: TRBD1
cdr3_aa: CASSPKTGWTEALF
cdr3_nt: TGTGCCAGTAGCCCAAAGACAGGGTGGACTGAAGCTTTATTT

j_call: TRBJ2-1
clone_size: many
v_call: TRBV20-1
d_call: TRBD2
cdr3_aa: CSASRSGFFNEQFF
cdr3_nt: TGCAGTGCTAGCCGTAGCGGGTTCTTCAATGAGCAGTTCTTC

j_call: TRBJ1-1
clone_size: .
v_call: TRBV11-2
d_call: .
cdr3_aa: CASSLDRAAEAFF
cdr3_nt: TGTGCCAGCAGCTTAGACCGTGCGGCTGAAGCTTTCTTT

j_call: TRBJ1-3
clone_size: .
v_call: TRBV12-3/TRBV12-4
d_call: .
cdr3_aa: CASRLTGQGNTIYF
cdr3_nt: TGTGCCAGCAGGCTCACAGGGCAAGGAAACACCATATATTTT

j_call: TRBJ1-2
clone_size: .
v_call: TRBV6-1
d_call: .
cdr3_aa: CASSDQVLGFCGYTF
cdr3_nt: TGTGCCAGCAGTGATCAGGTGCTGGGCTTTTGTGGCTACACTTTC

j_call: TRBJ2-2
clone_size: few
v_call: TRBV7-2
d_call: .
cdr3_aa: CASSLGTGLPNTGELFF
cdr3_nt: TGTGCCAGCAGCTTAGGAACAGGCCTTCCGAACACCGGGGAGCTGTTTTTT

j_call: TRBJ2-3
clone_size: few
v_call: TRBV7-2
d_call: TRBD2
cdr3_aa: CASSPDGRVAEVTQYF
cdr3_nt: TGTGCCAGCAGCCCCGACGGGAGGGTAGCGGAGGTTACGCAGTATTTT

j_call: TRBJ1-5
clone_size: .
v_call: TRBV24-1
d_call: TRBD1
cdr3_aa: CATSEGQSNQPQHF
cdr3_nt: TGTGCCACCAGTGAGGGACAGAGCAATCAGCCCCAGCATTTT

j_call: TRBJ1-5
clone_size: .
v_call: TRBV20-1
d_call: .
cdr3_aa: CSARLLISNQPQHF
cdr3_nt: TGCAGTGCTAGACTTCTCATCAGCAATCAGCCCCAGCATTTT

j_call: TRBJ1-1
clone_size: .
v_call: TRBV24-1
d_call: .
cdr3_aa: CATRQRAGAEAFF
cdr3_nt: TGTGCCACCAGGCAGAGGGCAGGGGCTGAAGCTTTCTTT